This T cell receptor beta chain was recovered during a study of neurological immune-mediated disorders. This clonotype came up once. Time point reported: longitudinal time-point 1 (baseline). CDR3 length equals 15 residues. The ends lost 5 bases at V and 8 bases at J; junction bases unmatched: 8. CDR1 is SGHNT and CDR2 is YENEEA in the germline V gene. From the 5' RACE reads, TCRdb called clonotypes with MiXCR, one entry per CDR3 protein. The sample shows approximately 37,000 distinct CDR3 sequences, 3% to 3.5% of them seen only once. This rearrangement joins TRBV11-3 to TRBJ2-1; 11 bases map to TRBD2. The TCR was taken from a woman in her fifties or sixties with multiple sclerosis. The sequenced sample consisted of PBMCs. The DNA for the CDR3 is TGTGCCAGCAGCGATAGCGGGGGGGCTTTCGATGAGCAGTTCTTC. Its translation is CASSDSGGAFDEQFF.